This T cell receptor beta chain was captured by sequencing in a study of T-cell memory formation after mild COVID-19. Study as a whole: Across donors, TCR clusters were largely donor specific.

General study findings and limits: The finding that pre-infection memory included some responding clones suggested that cross-reactive memory joined. CD8+ contracting clones occupied EMRA, while CD4+ ones occupied mainly CM and EM.

Per the germline V gene, CDR1 is SGHNT and CDR2 is YENEEA. Deletions cut 0 bases from V and 4 bases from J, with 13 bases between. CDR3 size: 15 residues. cDNA libraries for TCR alpha and TCR beta, carrying sample barcodes and UMIs, came from 5'RACE with constant-segment primers. TCRdb itself ran the 5' RACE reads through MiXCR, one entry per CDR3 protein. This sample has some 290,000 distinct CDR3 sequences; around 15% occur once, and the top ten carry roughly 25%. Only one count was recorded for this clonotype. Its antigen is unknown. The chain has TRBV11-3 and TRBJ2-7; D is ambiguous. This TCR came from a man younger than 35 who had mild COVID-19 (a few samples of this study predate the infection). Cell type and time point are not known. Specimen: PBMCs or a T cell subset sorted from them (not recorded which). The chain's CDR3 is CASSLESCSLYEQYV. CDR3 nucleotides: TGTGCCAGCAGCTTAGAGAGTTGTTCTCTTTACGAGCAGTACGTC.